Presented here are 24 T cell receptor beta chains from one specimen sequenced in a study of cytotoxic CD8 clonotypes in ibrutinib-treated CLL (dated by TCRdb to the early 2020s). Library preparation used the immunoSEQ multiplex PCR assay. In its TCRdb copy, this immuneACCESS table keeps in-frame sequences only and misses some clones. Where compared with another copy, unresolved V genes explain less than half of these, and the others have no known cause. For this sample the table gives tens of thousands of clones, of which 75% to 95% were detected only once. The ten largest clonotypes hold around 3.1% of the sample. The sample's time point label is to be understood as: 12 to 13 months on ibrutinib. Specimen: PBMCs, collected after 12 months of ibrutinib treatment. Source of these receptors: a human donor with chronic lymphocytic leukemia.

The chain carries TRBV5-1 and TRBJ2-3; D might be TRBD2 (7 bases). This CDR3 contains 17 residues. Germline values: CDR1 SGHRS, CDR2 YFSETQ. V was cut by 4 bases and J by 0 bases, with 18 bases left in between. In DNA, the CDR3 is TGCGCCAGCAGCCCTCACCAGGGGAGGGGTAGCACAGATACGCAGTATTTT. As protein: CASSPHQGRGSTDTQYF.

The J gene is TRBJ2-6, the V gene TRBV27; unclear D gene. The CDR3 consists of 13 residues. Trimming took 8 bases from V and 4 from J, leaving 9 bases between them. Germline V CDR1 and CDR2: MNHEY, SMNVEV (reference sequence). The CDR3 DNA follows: TGTGCCAGCGGGCTGGGGGGGGCCAACGTCCTGACTTTC. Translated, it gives CASGLGGANVLTF.

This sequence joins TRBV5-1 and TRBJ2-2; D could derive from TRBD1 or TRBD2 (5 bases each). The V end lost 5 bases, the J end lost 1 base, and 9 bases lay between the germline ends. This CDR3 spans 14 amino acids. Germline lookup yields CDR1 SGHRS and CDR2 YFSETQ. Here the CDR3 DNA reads TGCGCCAGCAGATCGGGGCAGAACACCGGGGAGCTGTTTTTT. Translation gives CASRSGQNTGELFF.

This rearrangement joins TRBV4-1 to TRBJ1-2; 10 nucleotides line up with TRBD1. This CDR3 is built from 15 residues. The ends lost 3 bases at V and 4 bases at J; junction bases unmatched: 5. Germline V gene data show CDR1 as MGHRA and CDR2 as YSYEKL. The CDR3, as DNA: TGCGCCAGCAGCCAGGGACAGGGGAAAAGCTATGGCTACACCTTC. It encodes CASSQGQGKSYGYTF.

The CDR3 reads CASSPDRGREKLFF. CDR3 bases: TGTGCCAGCAGCCCGGACAGGGGCCGGGAAAAACTGTTTTTT. This chain joins TRBV11-3 and TRBJ1-4; the match to TRBD1 covers 9 bases. The CDR3 is made up of 14 amino acids. V gave up 5 bases and J gave up 8 bases; unmatched junction bases: 6. Germline V CDR1 and CDR2: SGHNT, YENEEA.

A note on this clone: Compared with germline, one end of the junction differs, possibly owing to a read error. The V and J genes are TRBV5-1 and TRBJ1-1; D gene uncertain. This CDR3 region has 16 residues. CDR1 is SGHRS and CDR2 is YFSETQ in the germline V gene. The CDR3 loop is CASSPAGAPTFAEASF. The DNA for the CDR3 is TGCGCCAGCAGCCCGGCCGGAGCACCCACTTTCGCTGAAGCTTCCTTT.

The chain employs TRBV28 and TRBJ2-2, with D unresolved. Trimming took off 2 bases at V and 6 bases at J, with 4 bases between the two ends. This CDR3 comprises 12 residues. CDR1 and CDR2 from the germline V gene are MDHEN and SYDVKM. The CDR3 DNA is TGTGCCAGCAGTTTACTTTCCGGGGAGCTGTTTTTT. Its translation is CASSLLSGELFF.

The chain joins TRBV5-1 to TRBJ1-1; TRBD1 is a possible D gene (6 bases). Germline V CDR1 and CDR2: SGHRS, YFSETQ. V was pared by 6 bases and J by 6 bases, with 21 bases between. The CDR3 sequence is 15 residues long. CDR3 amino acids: CASTSWGGGKSEAFF. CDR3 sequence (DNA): TGCGCCAGCACTTCCTGGGGGGGCGGTAAATCTGAAGCTTTCTTT.

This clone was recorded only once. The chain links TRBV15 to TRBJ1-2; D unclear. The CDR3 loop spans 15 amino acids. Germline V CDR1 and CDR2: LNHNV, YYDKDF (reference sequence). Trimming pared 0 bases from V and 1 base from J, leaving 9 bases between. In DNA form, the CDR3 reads TGTGCCACCAGCAGAGAAGCAGGAGGTAACTATGGCTACACCTTC. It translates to CATSREAGGNYGYTF.

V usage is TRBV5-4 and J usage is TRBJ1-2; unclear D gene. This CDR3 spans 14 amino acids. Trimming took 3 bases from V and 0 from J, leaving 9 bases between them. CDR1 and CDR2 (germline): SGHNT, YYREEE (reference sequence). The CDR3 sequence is CASSSWEPNYGYTF. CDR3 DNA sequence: TGTGCCAGCAGCTCCTGGGAGCCTAACTATGGCTACACCTTC.

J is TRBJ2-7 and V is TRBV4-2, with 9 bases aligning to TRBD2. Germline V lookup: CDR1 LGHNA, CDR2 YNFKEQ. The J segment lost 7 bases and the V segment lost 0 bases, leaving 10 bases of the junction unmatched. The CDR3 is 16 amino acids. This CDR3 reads CASSQDLAGGPREQYF. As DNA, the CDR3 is TGTGCCAGCAGCCAAGATCTGGCGGGAGGGCCTCGAGAGCAGTACTTC.

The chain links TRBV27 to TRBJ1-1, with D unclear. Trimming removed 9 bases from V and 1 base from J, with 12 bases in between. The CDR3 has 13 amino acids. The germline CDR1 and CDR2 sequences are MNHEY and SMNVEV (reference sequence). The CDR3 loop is CASRRLGNTEAFF. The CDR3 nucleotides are TGTGCCAGTCGAAGGCTGGGGAACACTGAAGCTTTCTTT.

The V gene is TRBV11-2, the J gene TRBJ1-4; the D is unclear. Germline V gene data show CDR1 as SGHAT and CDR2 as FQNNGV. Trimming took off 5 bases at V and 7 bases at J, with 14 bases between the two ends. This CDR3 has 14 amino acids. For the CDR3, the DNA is TGTGCCAGCAGCCCCGGACGCGGAAGTGAAAAACTGTTTTTT. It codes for CASSPGRGSEKLFF.

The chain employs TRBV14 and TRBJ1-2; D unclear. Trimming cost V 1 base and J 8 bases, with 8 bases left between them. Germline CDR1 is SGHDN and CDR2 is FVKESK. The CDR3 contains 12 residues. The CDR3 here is CASSQGVRGYTF. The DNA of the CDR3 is TGTGCCAGCAGCCAAGGGGTTCGAGGCTACACCTTC.

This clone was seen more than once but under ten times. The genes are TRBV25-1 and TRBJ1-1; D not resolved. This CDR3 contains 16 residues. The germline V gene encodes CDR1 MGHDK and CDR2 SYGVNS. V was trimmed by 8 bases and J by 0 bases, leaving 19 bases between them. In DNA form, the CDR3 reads TGTGCCAGCCCCCTACAGTATAATCCTATGAACACTGAAGCTTTCTTT. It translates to CASPLQYNPMNTEAFF.

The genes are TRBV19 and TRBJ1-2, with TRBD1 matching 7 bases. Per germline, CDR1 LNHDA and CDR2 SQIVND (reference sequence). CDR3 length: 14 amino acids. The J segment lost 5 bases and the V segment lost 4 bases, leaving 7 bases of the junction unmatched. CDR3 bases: TGTGCCAGTAGTACCCCGGGACAGACATATGGCTACACCTTC. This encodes CASSTPGQTYGYTF.

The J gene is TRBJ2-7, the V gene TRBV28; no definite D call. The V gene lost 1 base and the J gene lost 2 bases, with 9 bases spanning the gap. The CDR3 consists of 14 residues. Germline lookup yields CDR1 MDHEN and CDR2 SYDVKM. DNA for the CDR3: TGTGCCAGCAGTTTATACCAGGAAACCTACGAGCAGTACTTC. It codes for CASSLYQETYEQYF.

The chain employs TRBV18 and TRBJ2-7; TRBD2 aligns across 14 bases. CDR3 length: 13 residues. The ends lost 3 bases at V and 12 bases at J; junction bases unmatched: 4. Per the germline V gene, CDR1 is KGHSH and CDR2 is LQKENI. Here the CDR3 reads CASSPGLAGVGYF. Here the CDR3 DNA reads TGTGCCAGCTCACCGGGACTAGCGGGAGTCGGGTACTTC.

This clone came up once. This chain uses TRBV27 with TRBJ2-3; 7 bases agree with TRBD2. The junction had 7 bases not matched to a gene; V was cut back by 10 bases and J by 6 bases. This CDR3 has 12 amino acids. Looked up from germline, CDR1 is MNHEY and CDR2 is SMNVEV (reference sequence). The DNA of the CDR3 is TGTGCCATTGGACTAGGAGTCGATACGCAGTATTTT. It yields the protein CAIGLGVDTQYF.

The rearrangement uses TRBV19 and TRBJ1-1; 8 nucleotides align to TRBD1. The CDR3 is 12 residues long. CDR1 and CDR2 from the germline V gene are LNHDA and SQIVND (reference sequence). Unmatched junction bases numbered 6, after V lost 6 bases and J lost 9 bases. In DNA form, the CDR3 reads TGTGCCAGTAGCCCCGGACAGGGTAAAGCTTTCTTT. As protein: CASSPGQGKAFF.

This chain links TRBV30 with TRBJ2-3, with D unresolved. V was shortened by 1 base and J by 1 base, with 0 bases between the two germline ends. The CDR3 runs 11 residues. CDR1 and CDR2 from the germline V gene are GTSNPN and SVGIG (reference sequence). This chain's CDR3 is CAWSGTDTQYF. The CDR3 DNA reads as TGTGCCTGGAGTGGCACAGATACGCAGTATTTT.

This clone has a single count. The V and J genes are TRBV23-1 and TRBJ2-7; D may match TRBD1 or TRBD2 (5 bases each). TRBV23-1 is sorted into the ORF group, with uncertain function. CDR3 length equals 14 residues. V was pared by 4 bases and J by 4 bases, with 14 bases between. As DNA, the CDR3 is TGCGCCAGCAGTCCCCGGGACGTATTATACGAGCAGTACTTC. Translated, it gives CASSPRDVLYEQYF.

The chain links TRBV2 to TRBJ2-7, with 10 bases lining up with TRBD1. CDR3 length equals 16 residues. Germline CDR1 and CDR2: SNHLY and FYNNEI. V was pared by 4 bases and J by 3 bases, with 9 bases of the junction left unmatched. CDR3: CASSAAGTGDNYEQYF. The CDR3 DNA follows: TGTGCCAGCAGTGCCGCCGGGACAGGGGATAACTACGAGCAGTACTTC.

CDR3 DNA sequence: TGTGCCAGCAGCCACATCTATCCTGGGACTGAAGCTTTCTTT. Translation: CASSHIYPGTEAFF. J is TRBJ1-1 and V is TRBV7-9; D unresolved. Trimming cost V 5 bases and J 5 bases, with 15 bases left between them. Germline loops: CDR1 SEHNR, CDR2 FQNEAQ (reference sequence). There are 14 residues in the CDR3. The full variable domain, rest sourced from reference TRBV7-9 and TRBJ1-1, is DTGVSQNPRHKITKRGQNVTFRCDPISEHNRLYWYRQTLGQGPEFLTYFQNEAQLEKSRLLSDRFSAERPKGSFSTLEIQRTEQGDSAMYLCASSHIYPGTEAFFGQGTRLTVV.